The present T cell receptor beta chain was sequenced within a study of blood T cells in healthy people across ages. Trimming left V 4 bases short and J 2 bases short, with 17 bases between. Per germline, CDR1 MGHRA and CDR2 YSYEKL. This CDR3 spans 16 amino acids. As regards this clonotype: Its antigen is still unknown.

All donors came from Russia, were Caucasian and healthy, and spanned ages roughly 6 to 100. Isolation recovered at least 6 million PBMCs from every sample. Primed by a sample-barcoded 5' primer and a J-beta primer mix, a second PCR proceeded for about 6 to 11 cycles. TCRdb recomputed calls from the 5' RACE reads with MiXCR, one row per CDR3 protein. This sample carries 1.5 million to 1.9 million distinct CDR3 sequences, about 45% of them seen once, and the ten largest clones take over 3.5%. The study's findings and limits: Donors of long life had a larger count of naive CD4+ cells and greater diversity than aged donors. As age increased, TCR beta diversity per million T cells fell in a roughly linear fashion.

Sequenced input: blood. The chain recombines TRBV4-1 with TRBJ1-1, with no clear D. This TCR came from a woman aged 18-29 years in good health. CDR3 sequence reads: CASSPPGDRSNTEAFF. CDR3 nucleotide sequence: TGCGCCAGCAGCCCACCCGGGGATCGGAGCAACACTGAAGCTTTCTTT.